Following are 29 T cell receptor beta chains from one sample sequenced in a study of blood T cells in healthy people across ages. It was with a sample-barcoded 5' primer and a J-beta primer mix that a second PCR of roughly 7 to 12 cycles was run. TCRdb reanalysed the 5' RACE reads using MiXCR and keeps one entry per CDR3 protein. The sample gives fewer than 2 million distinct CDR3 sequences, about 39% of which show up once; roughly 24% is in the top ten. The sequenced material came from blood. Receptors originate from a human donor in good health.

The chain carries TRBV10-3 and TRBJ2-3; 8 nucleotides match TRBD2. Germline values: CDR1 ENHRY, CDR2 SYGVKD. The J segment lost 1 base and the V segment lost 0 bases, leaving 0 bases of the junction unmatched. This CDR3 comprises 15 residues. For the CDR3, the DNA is TGTGCCATCAGTGAGTCAGCGGGGGGCACAGATACGCAGTATTTT. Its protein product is CAISESAGGTDTQYF.

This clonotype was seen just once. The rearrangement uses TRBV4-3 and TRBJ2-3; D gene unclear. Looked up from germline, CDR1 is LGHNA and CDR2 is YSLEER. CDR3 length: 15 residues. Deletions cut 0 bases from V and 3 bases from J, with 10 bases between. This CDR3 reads CASSQDWQQTDTQYF. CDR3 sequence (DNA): TGCGCCAGCAGCCAAGATTGGCAACAAACAGATACGCAGTATTTT.

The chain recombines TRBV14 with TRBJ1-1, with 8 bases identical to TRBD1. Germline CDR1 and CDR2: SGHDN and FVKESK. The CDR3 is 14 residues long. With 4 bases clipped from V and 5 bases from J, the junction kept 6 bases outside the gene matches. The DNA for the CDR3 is TGTGCCAGCAGCCGGGGACAGGAAAGGACTGAAGCTTTCTTT. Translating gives CASSRGQERTEAFF.

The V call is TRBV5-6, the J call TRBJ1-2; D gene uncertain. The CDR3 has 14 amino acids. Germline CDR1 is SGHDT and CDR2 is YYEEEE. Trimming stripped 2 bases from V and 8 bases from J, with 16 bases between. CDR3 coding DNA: TGTGCCAGCAGCTTTGGCGTGGGCAGCCGGGGCTACACCTTC. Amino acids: CASSFGVGSRGYTF. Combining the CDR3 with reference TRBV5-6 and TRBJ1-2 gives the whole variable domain DAGVTQSPTHLIKTRGQQVTLRCSPKSGHDTVSWYQQALGQGPQFIFQYYEEEERQRGNFPDRFSGHQFPNYSSELNVNALLLGDSALYLCASSFGVGSRGYTFGSGTRLTVV.

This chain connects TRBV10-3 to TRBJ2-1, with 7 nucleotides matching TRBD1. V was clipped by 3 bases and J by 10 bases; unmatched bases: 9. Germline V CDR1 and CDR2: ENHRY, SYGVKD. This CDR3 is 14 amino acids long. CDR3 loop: CAISETGKGGEQFF. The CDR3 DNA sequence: TGTGCCATCAGTGAAACAGGGAAAGGGGGCGAGCAGTTCTTC.

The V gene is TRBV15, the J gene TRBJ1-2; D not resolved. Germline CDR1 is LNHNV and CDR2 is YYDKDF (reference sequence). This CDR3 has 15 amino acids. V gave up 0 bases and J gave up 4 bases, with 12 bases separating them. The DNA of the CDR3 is TGTGCCACCAGCAGAGATCGGGGTTCATTCTATGGCTACACCTTC. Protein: CATSRDRGSFYGYTF.

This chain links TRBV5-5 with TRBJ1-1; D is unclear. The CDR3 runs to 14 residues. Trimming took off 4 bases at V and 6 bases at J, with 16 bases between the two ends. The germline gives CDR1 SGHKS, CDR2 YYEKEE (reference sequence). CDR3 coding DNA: TGTGCCAGCAGCGCCCGGGCGCCAACCTCTGAAGCTTTCTTT. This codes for CASSARAPTSEAFF.

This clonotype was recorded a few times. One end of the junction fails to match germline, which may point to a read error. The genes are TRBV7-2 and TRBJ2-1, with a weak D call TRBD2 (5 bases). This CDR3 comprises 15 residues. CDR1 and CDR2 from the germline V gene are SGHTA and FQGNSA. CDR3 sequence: CASSFGGSPYNEQFF. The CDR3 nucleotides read TGTGCCAGCAGCTTCGGCGGGTCCCCCTACAACGAGCAGTTCTTC.

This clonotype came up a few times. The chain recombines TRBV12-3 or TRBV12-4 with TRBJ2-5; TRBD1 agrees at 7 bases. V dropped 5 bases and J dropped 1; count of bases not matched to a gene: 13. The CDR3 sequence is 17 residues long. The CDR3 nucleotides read TGTGCCAGCAGTCCTAAAGTCAACCGGGACAGCCAAGAGACCCAGTACTTC. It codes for CASSPKVNRDSQETQYF.

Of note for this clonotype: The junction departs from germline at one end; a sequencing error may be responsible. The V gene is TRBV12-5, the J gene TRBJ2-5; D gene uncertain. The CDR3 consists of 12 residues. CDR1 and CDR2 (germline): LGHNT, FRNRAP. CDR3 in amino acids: CASASRSAEQNF. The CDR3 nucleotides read TGTGCTAGTGCTTCCCGGTCGGCGGAGCAGAACTTC.

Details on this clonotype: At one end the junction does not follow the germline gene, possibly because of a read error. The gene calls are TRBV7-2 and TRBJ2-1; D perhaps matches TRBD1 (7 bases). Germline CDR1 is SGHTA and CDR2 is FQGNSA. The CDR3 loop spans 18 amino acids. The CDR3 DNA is TGTGCCAGCAGCTTTAACGCGGTCTGGGCAGGGGGGTACAATGAGCAGTGCTTC. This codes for CASSFNAVWAGGYNEQCF.

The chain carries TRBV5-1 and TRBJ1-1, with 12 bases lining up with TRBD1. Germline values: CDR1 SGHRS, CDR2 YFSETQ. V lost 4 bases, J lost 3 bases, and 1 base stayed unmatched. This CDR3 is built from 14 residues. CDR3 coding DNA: TGCGCCAGCAGCGGGACAGGGGGCGACACTGAAGCTTTCTTT. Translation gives CASSGTGGDTEAFF.

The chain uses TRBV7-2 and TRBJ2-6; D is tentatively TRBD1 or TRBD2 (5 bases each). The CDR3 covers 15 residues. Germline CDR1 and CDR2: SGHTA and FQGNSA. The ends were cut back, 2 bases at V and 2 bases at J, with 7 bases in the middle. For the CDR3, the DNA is TGTACCAGCAGCTTACGGGGACCTGGGGCCAACGTCCTGACTTTC. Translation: CTSSLRGPGANVLTF.

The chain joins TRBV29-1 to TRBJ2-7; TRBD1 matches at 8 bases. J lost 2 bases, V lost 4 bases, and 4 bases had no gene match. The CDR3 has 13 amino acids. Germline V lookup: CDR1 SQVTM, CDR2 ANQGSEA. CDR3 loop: CSVAMDRAYEQYF. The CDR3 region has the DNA TGCAGCGTTGCTATGGACAGGGCCTACGAGCAGTACTTC.

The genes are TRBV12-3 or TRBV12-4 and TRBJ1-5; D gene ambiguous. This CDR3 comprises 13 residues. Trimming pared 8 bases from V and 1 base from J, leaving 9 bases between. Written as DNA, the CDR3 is TGTGCCAGCCAACAGACCAGCAATCAGCCCCAGCATTTT. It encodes CASQQTSNQPQHF.

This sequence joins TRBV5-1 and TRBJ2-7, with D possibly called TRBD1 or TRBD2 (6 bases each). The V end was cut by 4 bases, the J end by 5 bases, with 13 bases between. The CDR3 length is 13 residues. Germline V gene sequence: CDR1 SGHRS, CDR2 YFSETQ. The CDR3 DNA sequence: TGCGCCAGCAGCCCGGGGGCTTTCGACGAGCAGTACTTC. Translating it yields CASSPGAFDEQYF.

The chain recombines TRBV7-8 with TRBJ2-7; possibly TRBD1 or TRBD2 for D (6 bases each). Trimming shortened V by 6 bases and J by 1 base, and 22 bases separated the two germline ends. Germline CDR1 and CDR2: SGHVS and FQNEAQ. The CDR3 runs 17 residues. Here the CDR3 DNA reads TGTGCCAGCAGACCTCGTCTGAGGGGGGCCTCATCCTACGAGCAGTACTTC. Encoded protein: CASRPRLRGASSYEQYF.

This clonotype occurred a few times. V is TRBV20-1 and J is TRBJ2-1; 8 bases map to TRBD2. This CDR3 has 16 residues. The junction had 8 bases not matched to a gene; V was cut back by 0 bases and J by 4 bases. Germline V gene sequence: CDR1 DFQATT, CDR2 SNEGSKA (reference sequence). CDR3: CSARDRGAGDYNEQFF. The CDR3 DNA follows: TGCAGTGCTAGAGATAGGGGAGCGGGGGATTACAATGAGCAGTTCTTC.

The CDR3 nucleotides are TGTGCCATCACCGGTAACAAGAATGAGCAGTTCTTC. It encodes CAITGNKNEQFF. The chain combines TRBV10-3 with TRBJ2-1; D unclear. The CDR3 runs 12 residues. The V end was cut by 7 bases, the J end by 7 bases, with 11 bases between. Germline lookup yields CDR1 ENHRY and CDR2 SYGVKD.

CDR3 nucleotide sequence: TGCGCCAGCAGCTCCCGGGACAGGGATTTGGACACTGAAGCTTTCTTT. This codes for CASSSRDRDLDTEAFF. V gene TRBV5-1 combines with J gene TRBJ1-1; 9 positions agree with TRBD1. The V gene's germline CDR1 is SGHRS and CDR2 YFSETQ. This CDR3 has 16 residues. V shed 3 bases and J 3 bases; nucleotides not matched to a gene: 9.

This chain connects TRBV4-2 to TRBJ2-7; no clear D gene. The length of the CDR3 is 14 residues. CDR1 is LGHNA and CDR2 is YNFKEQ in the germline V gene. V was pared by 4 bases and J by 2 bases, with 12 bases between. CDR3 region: CASSPHRAPYEQYF. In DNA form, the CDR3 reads TGTGCCAGCAGCCCCCATAGGGCGCCCTACGAGCAGTACTTC.

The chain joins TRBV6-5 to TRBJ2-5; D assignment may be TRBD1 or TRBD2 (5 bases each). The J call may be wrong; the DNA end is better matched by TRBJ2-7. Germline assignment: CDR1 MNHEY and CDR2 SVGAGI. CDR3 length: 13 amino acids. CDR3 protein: CAIRNGGNNEQYF. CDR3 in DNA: TGTGCCATCAGAAATGGGGGAAATAACGAGCAGTACTTC.

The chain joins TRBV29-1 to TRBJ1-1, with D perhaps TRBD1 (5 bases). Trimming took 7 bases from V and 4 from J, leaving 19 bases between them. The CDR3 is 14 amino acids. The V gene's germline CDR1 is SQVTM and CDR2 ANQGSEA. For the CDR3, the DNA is TGCAGCGCCACAAGGAAGGGGAGCCCCACTGAAGCTTTCTTT. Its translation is CSATRKGSPTEAFF.

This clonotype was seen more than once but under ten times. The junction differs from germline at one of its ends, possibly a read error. The CDR3 nucleotides read TGCGCCGGCAGCCAGGGACTAGCGGGGGGAGAGACCCAGTACTTC. It codes for CAGSQGLAGGETQYF. J is TRBJ2-7 and V is TRBV4-3; 15 nucleotides match TRBD2. The end of the DNA fits TRBJ2-5 better, so the J call may be wrong. This CDR3 has 15 amino acids. CDR1 LGHNA and CDR2 YSLEER come from the germline V gene.

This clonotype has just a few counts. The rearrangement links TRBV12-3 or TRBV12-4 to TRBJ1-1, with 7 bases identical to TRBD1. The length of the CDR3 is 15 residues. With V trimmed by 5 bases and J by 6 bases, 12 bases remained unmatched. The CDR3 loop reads CASSPRAPGGAEAFF. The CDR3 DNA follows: TGTGCCAGCAGTCCCAGGGCCCCAGGGGGTGCTGAAGCTTTCTTT.

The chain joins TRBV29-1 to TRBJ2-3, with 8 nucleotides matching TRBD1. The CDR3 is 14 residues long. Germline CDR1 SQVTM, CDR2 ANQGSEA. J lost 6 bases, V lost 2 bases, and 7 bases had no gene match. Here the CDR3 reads CSVEPDRGLDTQYF. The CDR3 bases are TGCAGCGTTGAACCCGACAGGGGTTTGGATACGCAGTATTTT.

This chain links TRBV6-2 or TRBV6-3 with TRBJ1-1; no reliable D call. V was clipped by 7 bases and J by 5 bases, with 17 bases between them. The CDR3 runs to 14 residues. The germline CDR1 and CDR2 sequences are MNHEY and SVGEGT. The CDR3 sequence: CASTVGRFGTEAFF. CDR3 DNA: TGTGCCAGCACCGTAGGGCGATTTGGAACTGAAGCTTTCTTT.

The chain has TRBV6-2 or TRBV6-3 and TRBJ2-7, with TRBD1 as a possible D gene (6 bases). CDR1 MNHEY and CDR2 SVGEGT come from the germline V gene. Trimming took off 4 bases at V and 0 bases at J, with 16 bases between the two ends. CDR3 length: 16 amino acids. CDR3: CASSSPGTMSSYEQYF. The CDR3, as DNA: TGTGCCAGCAGTTCCCCCGGGACAATGAGCTCCTACGAGCAGTACTTC.

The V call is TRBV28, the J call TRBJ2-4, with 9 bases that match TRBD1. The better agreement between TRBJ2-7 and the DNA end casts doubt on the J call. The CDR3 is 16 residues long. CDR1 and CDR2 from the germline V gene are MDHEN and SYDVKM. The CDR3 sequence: CASRPYRGQSLTEQYF. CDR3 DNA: TGTGCCAGCAGGCCTTACAGGGGGCAGTCCCTCACCGAGCAGTACTTC.